Listed below are T cell receptor beta chains from one sample, sequenced in a study of radiotherapy plus CTLA-4 blockade in lung cancer. Using immunoSEQ multiplex PCR, the repertoire was profiled, and TCRdb retains in-frame clones only, with some absent. The sample yields 90,000 or so clones, 83% seen once. This material consisted of peripheral blood, taken from a patient treated with radiotherapy plus ipilimumab. Receptor source: a human donor with non-small cell lung cancer who had stable disease on radiotherapy plus ipilimumab. Each CDR3 is given with its conserved first and last residue. Each record gives: V gene, D gene, J gene, clone size, CDR3 protein, CDR3 DNA. A D gene is named only where the DNA matches it firmly. The size field is filled for only some rows; it gives once, few, many or a size class.

v_gene: TRBV6-5; d_gene: TRBD1; j_gene: TRBJ1-5; abundance: -; CDR3aa: CASSPDRGGNQPQHF; CDR3nt: TGTGCCAGCAGTCCGGACAGGGGTGGCAATCAGCCCCAGCATTTT
v_gene: TRBV5-1; d_gene: -; j_gene: TRBJ2-5; abundance: -; CDR3aa: CASSFGGWGETQYF; CDR3nt: TGCGCCAGCAGCTTTGGAGGTTGGGGCGAGACCCAGTACTTC
v_gene: TRBV6-1; d_gene: -; j_gene: TRBJ1-5; abundance: -; CDR3aa: CASSEAIMGNQPQHF; CDR3nt: TGTGCCAGCAGTGAAGCAATCATGGGCAATCAGCCCCAGCATTTT
v_gene: TRBV27; d_gene: -; j_gene: TRBJ2-2; abundance: -; CDR3aa: CASSLMAGSTGELFF; CDR3nt: TGTGCCAGCAGTTTAATGGCAGGGAGCACCGGGGAGCTGTTTTTT
v_gene: TRBV5-1; d_gene: TRBD1; j_gene: TRBJ1-3; abundance: -; CDR3aa: CASSPGDRGPGNTIYF; CDR3nt: TGCGCCAGCAGCCCAGGGGACAGGGGGCCTGGAAACACCATATATTTT
v_gene: TRBV27; d_gene: -; j_gene: TRBJ2-2; abundance: -; CDR3aa: CASGLWQGGTGELFF; CDR3nt: TGTGCCAGCGGCTTGTGGCAGGGGGGTACCGGGGAGCTGTTTTTT
v_gene: TRBV5-1; d_gene: -; j_gene: TRBJ1-6; abundance: -; CDR3aa: CASSLGGSSYNSPLHF; CDR3nt: TGCGCCAGCAGCTTGGGAGGGAGCTCCTATAATTCACCCCTCCACTTT
v_gene: TRBV7-9; d_gene: -; j_gene: TRBJ2-1; abundance: few; CDR3aa: CASSFIGGEQFF; CDR3nt: TGTGCCAGCAGCTTTATTGGCGGTGAGCAGTTCTTC
v_gene: TRBV6-1; d_gene: -; j_gene: TRBJ2-1; abundance: -; CDR3aa: CASSEDWGREFF; CDR3nt: TGTGCCAGCAGTGAAGATTGGGGGAGAGAGTTCTTC
v_gene: TRBV7-6; d_gene: -; j_gene: TRBJ2-7; abundance: -; CDR3aa: CASSPAGTRFVEQYF; CDR3nt: TGTGCCAGCAGCCCTGCCGGGACTCGCTTCGTCGAGCAGTACTTC
v_gene: TRBV11-2; d_gene: -; j_gene: TRBJ2-5; abundance: -; CDR3aa: CASSPVPRDATQYF; CDR3nt: TGTGCCAGCAGTCCCGTGCCGAGGGATGCGACCCAGTACTTC